This passage covers 16 T cell receptor beta chains from one sample sequenced in a study of glioma-infiltrating T cells after dendritic cell vaccination. Measured with immunoSEQ multiplex PCR; TCRdb has only the in-frame clones, and not every one. The data contain 65,000 to 80,000 clones, 81% of them singletons. The sequencing here drew on blood, taken before dendritic cell vaccination. The receptor set was obtained from a human donor with glioblastoma.

This clone was found once. This sequence joins TRBV29-1 and TRBJ1-5, with TRBD1 identical over 8 bases. With 7 bases clipped from V and 3 bases from J, the junction kept 5 bases outside the gene matches. This CDR3 region has 13 residues. Germline assignment: CDR1 SQVTM and CDR2 ANQGSEA. In DNA, the CDR3 is TGCAGCGGAATGACAGGGGTCAATCAGCCCCAGCATTTT. Translated: CSGMTGVNQPQHF.

The rearrangement joins TRBV7-9 to TRBJ2-5, with a possible D match to TRBD2 (5 bases). V lost 2 bases to trimming and J lost 0 bases, with 7 bases between them. Germline V gives CDR1 SEHNR, CDR2 FQNEAQ (reference sequence). The CDR3 runs 14 residues. The CDR3 nucleotides are TGTGCCAGCAGCTTACCCGGGAACCAAGAGACCCAGTACTTC. Protein sequence: CASSLPGNQETQYF.

J is TRBJ2-5 and V is TRBV6-5; 11 nucleotides match TRBD2. Germline trimming cut 2 bases from V and 6 bases from J; bases unmatched to any gene: 5. The CDR3 has 15 residues. Germline assignment: CDR1 MNHEY and CDR2 SVGAGI. CDR3 sequence reads: CASSYPTSGDKTQYF. For the CDR3, the DNA is TGTGCCAGCAGTTACCCGACTAGCGGGGATAAGACCCAGTACTTC.

This sequence joins TRBV4-1 and TRBJ1-2; TRBD1 is a possible D gene (6 bases). The V gene's germline CDR1 is MGHRA and CDR2 YSYEKL. The CDR3 consists of 16 residues. V was shortened by 1 base and J by 2 bases, with 14 bases between the two germline ends. The CDR3 protein is CASSQGVTQGNYGYTF. CDR3 DNA: TGCGCCAGCAGCCAAGGGGTCACCCAGGGGAACTATGGCTACACCTTC.

The V and J genes are TRBV5-1 and TRBJ2-1; weak D call: TRBD2 (5 bases). The V and J ends lost 4 bases and 8 bases respectively, with 16 bases between them. There are 14 residues in the CDR3. Germline lookup yields CDR1 SGHRS and CDR2 YFSETQ. CDR3 coding DNA: TGCGCCAGCAGCCGTGAAGCTCCGGAGGATGAGCAGTTCTTC. Protein product: CASSREAPEDEQFF.

J is TRBJ1-2 and V is TRBV30, with D unclear. Looked up from germline, CDR1 is GTSNPN and CDR2 is SVGIG (reference sequence). The length of the CDR3 is 11 residues. The CDR3 loop reads CGERRFHGYTF. The DNA for the CDR3 is TGTGGAGAACGGAGGTTTCATGGCTACACCTTC.

The rearrangement joins TRBV16 to TRBJ2-1, with D perhaps TRBD2 (6 bases). The CDR3 runs to 17 residues. CDR1 and CDR2 from the germline V gene are KGHSY and FQNENV. V was cut by 0 bases and J by 1 base, with 13 bases left in between. DNA of the CDR3: TGTGCCAGCAGCCAATCCGACGTTAGCGGATCCTACAATGAGCAGTTCTTC. This codes for CASSQSDVSGSYNEQFF.

CDR3 bases: TGTGCCAGCAGCTCCCGACTAGCGGGGGGCATCTCAGATACGCAGTATTTT. It yields the protein CASSSRLAGGISDTQYF. J is TRBJ2-3 and V is TRBV11-2; 13 nucleotides align to TRBD2. This CDR3 comprises 17 residues. Germline CDR1 SGHAT, CDR2 FQNNGV. V lost 4 bases and J lost 4; bases outside the gene matches: 8.

The rearrangement links TRBV25-1 to TRBJ2-7, with 10 positions matching TRBD1. CDR1 is MGHDK and CDR2 is SYGVNS in the germline V gene. J lost 3 bases, V lost 5 bases, and 7 bases had no gene match. The CDR3 has 15 amino acids. The CDR3 DNA sequence: TGTGCCAGCAGTTCGGACAGGGGGGGTCTCTACGAGCAGTACTTC. Protein: CASSSDRGGLYEQYF.

Only a few counts were recorded for this clone. The chain is built from TRBV7-2 and TRBJ1-1, with D possibly being TRBD1 (5 bases). Trimming left V 3 bases short and J 5 bases short, with 10 bases between. CDR1 SGHTA and CDR2 FQGNSA come from the germline V gene. The CDR3 is made up of 13 amino acids. The CDR3 DNA is TGTGCCAGCAGCTTTCAGGGCTCAACTGAAGCTTTCTTT. As protein: CASSFQGSTEAFF.

This chain connects TRBV2 to TRBJ2-3; 7 bases are a match to TRBD2. The CDR3 length is 16 residues. Germline CDR1 is SNHLY and CDR2 is FYNNEI. J gave up 0 bases and V 7 bases, and 10 bases lay outside the gene matches. The CDR3 here is CASTSGTARSTDTQYF. DNA of the CDR3: TGTGCCAGCACCAGCGGGACGGCCCGAAGCACAGATACGCAGTATTTT.

The rearrangement joins TRBV11-3 to TRBJ1-1; 8 bases are a match to TRBD1. The V gene end was trimmed by 2 bases and the J gene end by 11 bases; junction bases not matched to a gene: 7. This CDR3 spans 13 amino acids. Germline CDR1 reads SGHNT; CDR2 reads YENEEA. CDR3 in amino acids: CASSLNRDRRAFF. In DNA, the CDR3 is TGTGCCAGCAGCTTAAACCGGGACAGGCGGGCTTTCTTT.

This clone appeared a few times. The chain carries TRBV6-1 and TRBJ1-6; D might be TRBD1 (5 bases). There are 13 residues in the CDR3. From germline, CDR1 is MNHNS and CDR2 SASEGT. Between the trimmed V and J ends, which lost 11 bases and 5 bases, there was a span of 13 bases. The CDR3, as DNA: TGTGCCGGGGGGGAGGGAGATAATTCACCCCTCCACTTT. Its protein product is CAGGEGDNSPLHF.

The rearrangement uses TRBV7-9 and TRBJ1-5; 8 positions match TRBD1. This CDR3 contains 15 residues. Germline V gene lookup returns CDR1 SEHNR and CDR2 FQNEAQ (reference sequence). V dropped 4 bases and J dropped 0; count of bases not matched to a gene: 2. CDR3 region: CASSWGQVSNQPQHF. The CDR3 nucleotides are TGTGCCAGCAGCTGGGGACAGGTTAGCAATCAGCCCCAGCATTTT.

The rearrangement joins TRBV7-9 to TRBJ1-4; D is perhaps TRBD1 (6 bases). Germline CDR1 and CDR2: SEHNR and FQNEAQ (reference sequence). The CDR3 is 15 amino acids. V lost 0 bases and J lost 6, with 11 bases in between. The CDR3 here is CASSLASRGDEKLFF. The CDR3 DNA follows: TGTGCCAGCAGCTTAGCGTCCAGGGGTGATGAAAAACTGTTTTTT.

This clone was recorded once. The chain is built from TRBV28 and TRBJ1-1; 9 positions match TRBD1. The CDR3 is 18 amino acids. CDR1 and CDR2 from the germline V gene are MDHEN and SYDVKM. The trim removed 0 bases at V and 1 base at J, leaving 9 bases unmatched. The CDR3 spells CASSLWSLTGGKNTEAFF. CDR3 in DNA: TGTGCCAGCAGTTTATGGTCACTGACAGGGGGGAAGAACACTGAAGCTTTCTTT.